This T cell receptor beta chain came from a study of OX40 agonist ivuxolimab in advanced cancers. For context, the study as a whole: The costimulatory receptor OX40 (CD134) was targeted by ivuxolimab, a fully human IgG2 agonistic monoclonal antibody. Patients were allowed to have had prior anti-PD-1, anti-PD-L1 or anti-CTLA-4 therapy, and 40% of the dose-escalation patients had been treated with checkpoint inhibitors. The dose-escalation cohort was roughly 83% male with a mean age of about 54 years, ranging from about 23 to 85. Intravenous ivuxolimab was administered to patients every 2 weeks at six dose levels: 0.01, 0.1, 0.3, 1.5, 3 and 10 mg/kg. The paper describes the monotherapy dose-escalation part (N = 52 patients) of the phase I trial of ivuxolimab. Of the 50 or so patients in dose escalation, some 20 had hepatocellular carcinoma, about 15 had melanoma, 9 had renal cell carcinoma and 9 had head and neck cancer. The point of sequencing TCRbeta in the periphery was to test whether ivuxolimab changed TCR sequence diversity and drove clonal T-cell expansion. Three dose-escalation patients achieved partial responses, one with hepatocellular carcinoma and two with cutaneous melanoma.

Patients with a history of autoimmune disease or receiving systemic immunosuppression were excluded from the trial. Peripheral blood for TCR sequencing was drawn from every dose cohort at baseline, at cycle 4 day 1 and at cycle 7 day 1. Samples were obtained from an open-label, multicenter, first-in-human phase I dose-escalation trial of ivuxolimab. The trial enrolled adults with locally advanced or metastatic head and neck squamous cell, hepatocellular, melanoma or renal cell carcinoma. Before TCR sequencing, CD4+ and CD8+ T cells were separately sorted from peripheral blood. The junction shows trimming of 5 bases on V and 4 bases on J, and the gene matches do not reach 12 bases of it. The CDR3 runs 18 amino acids, cysteine and phenylalanine included. Solely the CDR3 DNA is kept, with 54 bases framed from the first base. According to the germline V gene, CDR1 reads MDHEN and CDR2 reads SYDVKM. Paper-wide results and their limitations: Clonal expansion of both CD4+ and CD8+ blood T cells was observed from baseline to week 6 at doses 0.1 to 3.0 mg/kg. After ivuxolimab, expanded clones were on average more numerous among CD8+ T cells than among CD4+ T cells. In the 0.1-3.0 mg/kg groups, partial responders were among the patients with the lowest normalized peripheral clonal expansion, particularly in CD8+ T cells. Antigen specificity was not determined for the clonally expanded peripheral T cells. Low levels of normalized T-cell clonal expansion were also shown by some nonresponding patients.

The sample holds one count of this clone. Its antigen remains unidentified. Within one base of it there is no much larger clone, and no base qualities were kept. Genomic DNA was extracted from sorted cells for sequencing of the TCRbeta CDR3 region. TCRbeta CDR3 regions were sequenced using the immunoSEQ Assay. TCRdb retrieved this table from immuneACCESS and kept in-frame rearrangements only. Not all clones are present; in checked studies, unresolved V genes account for under half, and no reason is known for the remainder. The table for this sample lists approximately 70,000 clones; approximately 82% of them were counted only once. The ten largest clones capture roughly 6.8% of the sample.

The V gene is TRBV28 and the J gene is TRBJ2-1, and 12 junction bases match TRBD2. The origin of this receptor is an adult with an advanced solid tumor such as melanoma, head and neck, liver or kidney cancer. The sample here was CD4+ or CD8+ T cells sorted from blood, taken in a trial of the OX40 agonist ivuxolimab. The nucleotides are TGTGCCAGCAGTGGCATTGGGGCTAGCGGGGGGGTGTACAATGAGCAGTTCTTC. The resulting protein is CASSGIGASGGVYNEQFF.